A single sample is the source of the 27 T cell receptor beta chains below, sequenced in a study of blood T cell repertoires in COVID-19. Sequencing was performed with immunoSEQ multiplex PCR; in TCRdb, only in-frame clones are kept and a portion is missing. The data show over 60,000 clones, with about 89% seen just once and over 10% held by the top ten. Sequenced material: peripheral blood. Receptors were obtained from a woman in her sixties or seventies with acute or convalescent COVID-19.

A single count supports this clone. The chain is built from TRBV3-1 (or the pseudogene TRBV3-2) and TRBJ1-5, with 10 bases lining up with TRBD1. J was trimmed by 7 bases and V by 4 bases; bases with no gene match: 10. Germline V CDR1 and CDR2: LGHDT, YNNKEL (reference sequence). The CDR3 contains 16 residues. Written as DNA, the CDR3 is TGTGCCAGCAGCCCTGCCGGGACAGGGGCGCGCCAGCCCCAGCATTTT. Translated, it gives CASSPAGTGARQPQHF.

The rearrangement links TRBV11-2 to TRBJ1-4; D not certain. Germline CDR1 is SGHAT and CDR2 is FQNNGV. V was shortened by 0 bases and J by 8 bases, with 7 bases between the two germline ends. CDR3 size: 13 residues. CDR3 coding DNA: TGTGCCAGCAGCTTAGAGGCGGCCGAAAAACTGTTTTTT. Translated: CASSLEAAEKLFF.

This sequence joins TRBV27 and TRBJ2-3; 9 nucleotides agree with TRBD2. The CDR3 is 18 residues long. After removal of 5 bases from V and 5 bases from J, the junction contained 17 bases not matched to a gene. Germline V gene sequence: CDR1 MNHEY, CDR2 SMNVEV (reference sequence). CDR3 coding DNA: TGTGCCAGCAGTCGCCTCATCGGTAGCGGGGGAGGAAAAGATACGCAGTATTTT. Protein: CASSRLIGSGGGKDTQYF.

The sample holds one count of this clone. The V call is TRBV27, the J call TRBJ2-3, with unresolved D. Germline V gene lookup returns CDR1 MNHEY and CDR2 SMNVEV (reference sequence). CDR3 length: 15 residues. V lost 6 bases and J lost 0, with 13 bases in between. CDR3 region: CASSLRKSSTDTQYF. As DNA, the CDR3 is TGTGCCAGCAGCCTGCGTAAGAGCAGCACAGATACGCAGTATTTT.

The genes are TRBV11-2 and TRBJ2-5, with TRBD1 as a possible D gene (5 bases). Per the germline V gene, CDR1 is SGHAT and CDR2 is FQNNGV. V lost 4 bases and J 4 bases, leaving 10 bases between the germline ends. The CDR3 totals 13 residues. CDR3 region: CASSWGRAETQYF. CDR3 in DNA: TGTGCCAGCAGCTGGGGCCGAGCAGAGACCCAGTACTTC.

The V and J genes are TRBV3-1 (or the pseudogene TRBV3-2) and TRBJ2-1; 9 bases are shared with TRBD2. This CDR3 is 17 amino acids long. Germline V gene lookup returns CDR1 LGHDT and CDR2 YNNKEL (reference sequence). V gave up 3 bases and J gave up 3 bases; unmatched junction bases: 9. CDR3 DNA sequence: TGTGCCAGCAGCCAGGGGCGGGGGGGCCGTGGCTACAATGAGCAGTTCTTC. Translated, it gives CASSQGRGGRGYNEQFF.

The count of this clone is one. In DNA form, the CDR3 reads TGCGCCAGCAGCCCACCAGGGGTACCCACTGAAGCTTTCTTT. It is translated as CASSPPGVPTEAFF. V is TRBV5-1 and J is TRBJ1-1; tentative D call: TRBD1 (6 bases). CDR3 length equals 14 residues. CDR1 and CDR2 (germline): SGHRS, YFSETQ. The V end lost 4 bases, the J end lost 4 bases, and 14 bases lay between the germline ends.

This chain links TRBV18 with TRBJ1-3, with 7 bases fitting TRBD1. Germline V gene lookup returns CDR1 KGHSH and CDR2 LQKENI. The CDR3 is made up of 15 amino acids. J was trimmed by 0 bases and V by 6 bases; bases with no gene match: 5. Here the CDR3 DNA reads TGTGCCAGCTCCCCGGGACAGAGCTCTGGAAACACCATATATTTT. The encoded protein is CASSPGQSSGNTIYF.

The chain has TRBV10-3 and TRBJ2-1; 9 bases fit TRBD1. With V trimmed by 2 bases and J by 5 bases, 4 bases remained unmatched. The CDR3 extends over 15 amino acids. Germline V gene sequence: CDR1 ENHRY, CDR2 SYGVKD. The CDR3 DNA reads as TGTGCCATCAGTGAGGGGACAGGGATGGACAATGAGCAGTTCTTC. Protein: CAISEGTGMDNEQFF.

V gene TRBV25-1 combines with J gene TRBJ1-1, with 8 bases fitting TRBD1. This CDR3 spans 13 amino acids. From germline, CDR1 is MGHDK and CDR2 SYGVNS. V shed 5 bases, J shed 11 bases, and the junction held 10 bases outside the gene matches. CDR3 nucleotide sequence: TGTGCCAGCAGTTGGCAGGGGGCATTGTCTGCTTTCTTT. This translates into CASSWQGALSAFF. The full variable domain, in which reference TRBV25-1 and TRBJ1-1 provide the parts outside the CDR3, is EADIYQTPRYLVIGTGKKITLECSQTMGHDKMYWYQQDPGMELHLIHYSYGVNSTEKGDLSSESTVSRIRTEHFPLTLESARPSHTSQYLCASSWQGALSAFFGQGTRLTVV.

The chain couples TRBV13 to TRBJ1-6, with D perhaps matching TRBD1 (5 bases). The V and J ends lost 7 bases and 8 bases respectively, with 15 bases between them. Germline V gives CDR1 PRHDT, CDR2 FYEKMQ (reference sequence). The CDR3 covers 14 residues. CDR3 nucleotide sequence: TGTGCCAGCACCCGGGGGAGCGGGGATTCACCCCTCCACTTT. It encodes CASTRGSGDSPLHF.

Here the CDR3 reads CAISEWEQDGYTF. The DNA of the CDR3 is TGTGCCATCAGTGAATGGGAACAGGACGGCTACACCTTC. The chain carries TRBV10-3 and TRBJ1-2, with D possibly being TRBD1 (5 bases). The germline V gene has CDR1 ENHRY and CDR2 SYGVKD. The CDR3 loop spans 13 amino acids. Trimming cost V 3 bases and J 8 bases, with 13 bases left between them.

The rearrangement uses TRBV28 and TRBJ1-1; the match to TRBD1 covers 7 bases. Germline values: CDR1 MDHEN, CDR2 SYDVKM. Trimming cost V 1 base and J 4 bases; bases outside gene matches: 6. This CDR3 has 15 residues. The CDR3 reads CASSLSRTGPTEAFF. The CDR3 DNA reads TGTGCCAGCAGTTTATCCAGGACAGGACCCACTGAAGCTTTCTTT.

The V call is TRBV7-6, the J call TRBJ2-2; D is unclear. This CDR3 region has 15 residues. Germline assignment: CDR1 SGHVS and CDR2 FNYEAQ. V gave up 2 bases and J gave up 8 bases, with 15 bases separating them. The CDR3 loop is CASSLMSGAAGELFF. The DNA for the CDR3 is TGTGCCAGCAGCTTAATGTCAGGTGCCGCGGGGGAGCTGTTTTTT.

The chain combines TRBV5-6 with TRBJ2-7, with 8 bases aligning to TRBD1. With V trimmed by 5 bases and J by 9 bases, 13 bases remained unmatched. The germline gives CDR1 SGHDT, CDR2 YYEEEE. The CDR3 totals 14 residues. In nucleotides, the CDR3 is TGTGCCAGCAGGTTTCAGGACAGGGAGGCCGGGCAGTACTTC. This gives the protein CASRFQDREAGQYF.

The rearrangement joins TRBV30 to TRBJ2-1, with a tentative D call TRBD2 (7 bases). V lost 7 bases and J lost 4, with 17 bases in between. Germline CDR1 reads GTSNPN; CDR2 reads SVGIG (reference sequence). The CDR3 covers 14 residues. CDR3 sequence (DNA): TGTGCCTTGAGAACGGGGGGCCTTTACAATGAGCAGTTCTTC. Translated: CALRTGGLYNEQFF.

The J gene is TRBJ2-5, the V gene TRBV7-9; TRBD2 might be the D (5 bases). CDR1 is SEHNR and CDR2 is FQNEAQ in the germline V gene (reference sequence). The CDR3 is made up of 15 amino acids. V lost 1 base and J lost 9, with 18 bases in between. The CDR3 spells CASSLETNPIRAQYF. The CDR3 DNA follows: TGTGCCAGCAGCTTAGAGACTAATCCCATACGGGCCCAGTACTTC. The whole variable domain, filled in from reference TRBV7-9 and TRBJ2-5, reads DTGVSQNPRHKITKRGQNVTFRCDPISEHNRLYWYRQTLGQGPEFLTYFQNEAQLEKSRLLSDRFSAERPKGSFSTLEIQRTEQGDSAMYLCASSLETNPIRAQYFGPGTRLLVL.

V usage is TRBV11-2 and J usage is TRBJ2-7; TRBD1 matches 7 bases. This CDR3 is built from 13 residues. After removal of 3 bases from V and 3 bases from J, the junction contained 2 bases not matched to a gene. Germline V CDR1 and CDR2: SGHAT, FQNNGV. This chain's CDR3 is CASSFWDSYEQYF. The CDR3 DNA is TGTGCCAGCAGCTTCTGGGACAGCTACGAGCAGTACTTC.

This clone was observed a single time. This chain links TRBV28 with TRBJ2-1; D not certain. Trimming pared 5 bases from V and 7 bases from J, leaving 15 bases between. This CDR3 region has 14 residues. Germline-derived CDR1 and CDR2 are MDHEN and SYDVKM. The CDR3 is CASSILSVANEQFF. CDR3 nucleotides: TGTGCCAGCAGTATCTTGAGTGTAGCAAATGAGCAGTTCTTC.

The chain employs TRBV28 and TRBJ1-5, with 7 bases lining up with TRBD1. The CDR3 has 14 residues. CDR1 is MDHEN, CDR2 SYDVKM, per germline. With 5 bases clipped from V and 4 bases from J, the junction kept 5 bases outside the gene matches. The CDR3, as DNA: TGTGCCAGCAGTCCACCGGGACAGAATCAGCCCCAGCATTTT. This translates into CASSPPGQNQPQHF.

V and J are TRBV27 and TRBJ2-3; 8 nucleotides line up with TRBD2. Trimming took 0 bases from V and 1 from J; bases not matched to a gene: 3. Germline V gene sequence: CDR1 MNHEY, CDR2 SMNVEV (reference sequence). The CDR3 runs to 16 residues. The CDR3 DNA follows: TGTGCCAGCAGTTTATCGGCCGGGGGGGGCACAGATACGCAGTATTTT. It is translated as CASSLSAGGGTDTQYF.

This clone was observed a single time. CDR3 amino acids: CASSLLTAESYEQYF. CDR3 bases: TGTGCCAGCAGCTTGTTGACAGCTGAAAGCTACGAGCAGTACTTC. This chain uses TRBV5-6 with TRBJ2-7; D is possibly TRBD1 (5 bases). CDR1 is SGHDT and CDR2 is YYEEEE in the germline V gene. The ends were cut back, 1 base at V and 3 bases at J, with 14 bases in the middle. CDR3 length equals 15 residues.

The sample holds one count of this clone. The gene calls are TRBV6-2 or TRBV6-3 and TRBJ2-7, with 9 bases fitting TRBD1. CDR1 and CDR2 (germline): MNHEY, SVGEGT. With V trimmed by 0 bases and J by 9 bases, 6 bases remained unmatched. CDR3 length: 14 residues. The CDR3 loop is CASSYSRGQGRQYF. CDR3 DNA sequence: TGTGCCAGCAGTTACTCGAGGGGACAGGGACGGCAGTACTTC.

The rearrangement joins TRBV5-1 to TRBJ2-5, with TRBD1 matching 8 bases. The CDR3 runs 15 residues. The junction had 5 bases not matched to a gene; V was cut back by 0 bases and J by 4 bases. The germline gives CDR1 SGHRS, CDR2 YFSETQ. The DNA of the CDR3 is TGCGCCAGCAGCTTGGGCCAGGGGGCGAGAGAGACCCAGTACTTC. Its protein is CASSLGQGARETQYF.

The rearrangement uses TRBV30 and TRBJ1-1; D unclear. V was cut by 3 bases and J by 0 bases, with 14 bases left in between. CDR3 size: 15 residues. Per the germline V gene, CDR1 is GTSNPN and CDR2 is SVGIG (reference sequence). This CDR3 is CAWSPGRGLNTEAFF. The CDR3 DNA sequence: TGTGCCTGGAGCCCCGGGAGAGGTTTGAACACTGAAGCTTTCTTT.

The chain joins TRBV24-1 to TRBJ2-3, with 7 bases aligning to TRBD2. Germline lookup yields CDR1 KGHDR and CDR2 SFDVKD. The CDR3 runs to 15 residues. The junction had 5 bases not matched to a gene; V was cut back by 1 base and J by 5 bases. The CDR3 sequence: CATSDFGLDGDTQYF. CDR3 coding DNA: TGTGCCACCAGTGATTTCGGACTAGACGGAGATACGCAGTATTTT.

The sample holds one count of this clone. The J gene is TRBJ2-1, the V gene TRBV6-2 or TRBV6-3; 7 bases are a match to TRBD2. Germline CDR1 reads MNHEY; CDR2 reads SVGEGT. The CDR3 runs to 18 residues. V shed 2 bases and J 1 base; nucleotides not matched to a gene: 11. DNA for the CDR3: TGTGCCAGCAGTTACGCAAGCGGGGTACTCGAATCCTACAATGAGCAGTTCTTC. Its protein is CASSYASGVLESYNEQFF.